Only a few counts were recorded for the clone carrying this T cell receptor beta chain. Using its own MiXCR run on the 5' RACE reads, TCRdb lists one record per CDR3 protein. Of hundreds of thousands of distinct CDR3 sequences listed, about 20% are singletons. The sample belongs to a study of identical twins. CDR1 is DFQATT, CDR2 SNEGSKA, per germline (reference sequence). Trimming took off 2 bases at V and 3 bases at J, with 11 bases between the two ends. The CDR3 runs 13 residues. These records were also assigned to another study, of T cells expressing NK-cell markers. In that study: Obtained from sorted CD3+CD56+NKG2C+, CD3+CD56+NKG2C- and CD3+CD56-NKG2C+ T cells were the TCR beta repertoires. Among CD8+ T cells from five or six donors, dominant NKG2C+ clonotypes accounted for about 1.0-7.0%. These clonotypes additionally ranked first within the CD3+CD56-NKG2C+ fraction of four donors.

The specimen was PBMCs. The chain recombines TRBV20-1 with TRBJ2-7; D is uncertain. This sequence was found in a woman younger than 35 in good health. CDR3 sequence (DNA): TGCAGTGCTAGACTGGGGATGTACTACGAGCAGTACTTC. Its protein is CSARLGMYYEQYF.